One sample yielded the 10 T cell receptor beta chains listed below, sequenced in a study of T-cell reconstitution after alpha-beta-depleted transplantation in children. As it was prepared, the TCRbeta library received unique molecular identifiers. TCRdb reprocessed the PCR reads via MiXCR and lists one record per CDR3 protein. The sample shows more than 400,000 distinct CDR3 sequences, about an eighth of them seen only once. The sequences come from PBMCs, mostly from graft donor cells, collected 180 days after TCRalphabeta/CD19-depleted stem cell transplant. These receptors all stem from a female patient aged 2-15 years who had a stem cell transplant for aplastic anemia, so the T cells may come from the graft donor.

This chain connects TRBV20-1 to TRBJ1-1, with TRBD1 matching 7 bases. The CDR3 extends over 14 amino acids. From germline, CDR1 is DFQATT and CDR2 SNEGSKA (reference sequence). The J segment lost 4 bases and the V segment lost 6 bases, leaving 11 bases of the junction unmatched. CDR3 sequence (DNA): TGCAGTGCGCGGCCCCCCCCAGGGGGCACTGAAGCTTTCTTT. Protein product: CSARPPPGGTEAFF.

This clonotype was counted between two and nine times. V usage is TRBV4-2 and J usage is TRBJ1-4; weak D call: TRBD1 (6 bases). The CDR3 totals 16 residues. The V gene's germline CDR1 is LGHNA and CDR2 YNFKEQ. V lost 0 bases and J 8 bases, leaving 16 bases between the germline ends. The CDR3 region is CASSQEKGGPGEKLFF. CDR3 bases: TGTGCCAGCAGCCAAGAGAAGGGGGGCCCGGGGGAAAAACTGTTTTTT.

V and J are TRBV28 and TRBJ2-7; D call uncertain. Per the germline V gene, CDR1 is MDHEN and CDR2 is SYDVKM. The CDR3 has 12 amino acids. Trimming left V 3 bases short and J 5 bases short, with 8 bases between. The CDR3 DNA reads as TGTGCCAGCAGTTTTGGCTCAAACGAGCAGTACTTC. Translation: CASSFGSNEQYF.

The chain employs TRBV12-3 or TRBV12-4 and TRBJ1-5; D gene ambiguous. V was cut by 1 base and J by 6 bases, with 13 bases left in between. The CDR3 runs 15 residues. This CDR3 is CASSLGTPTSQPQHF. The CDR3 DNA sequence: TGTGCCAGCAGTTTAGGTACGCCAACAAGTCAGCCCCAGCATTTT.

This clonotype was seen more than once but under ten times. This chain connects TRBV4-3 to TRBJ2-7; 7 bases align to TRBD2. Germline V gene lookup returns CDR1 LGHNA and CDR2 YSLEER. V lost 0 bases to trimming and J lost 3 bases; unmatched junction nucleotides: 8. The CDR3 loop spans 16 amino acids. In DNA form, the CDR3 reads TGCGCCAGCAGCCAAGAGAGGGAGGGGCGCATCTACGAGCAGTACTTC. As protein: CASSQEREGRIYEQYF.

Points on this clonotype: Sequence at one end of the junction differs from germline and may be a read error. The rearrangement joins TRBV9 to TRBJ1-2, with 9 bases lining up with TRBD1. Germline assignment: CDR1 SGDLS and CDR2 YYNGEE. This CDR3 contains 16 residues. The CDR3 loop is CASSPRLGTGRDGDTF. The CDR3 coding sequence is TGTGCCAGCAGCCCGCGCCTAGGGACAGGGAGGGATGGCGACACCTTC.

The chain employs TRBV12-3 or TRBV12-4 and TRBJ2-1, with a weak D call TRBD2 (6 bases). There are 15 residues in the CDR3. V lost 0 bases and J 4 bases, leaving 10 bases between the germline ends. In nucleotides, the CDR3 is TGTGCCAGCAGTTTAGCGGTGGACTATTACAATGAGCAGTTCTTC. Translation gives CASSLAVDYYNEQFF.

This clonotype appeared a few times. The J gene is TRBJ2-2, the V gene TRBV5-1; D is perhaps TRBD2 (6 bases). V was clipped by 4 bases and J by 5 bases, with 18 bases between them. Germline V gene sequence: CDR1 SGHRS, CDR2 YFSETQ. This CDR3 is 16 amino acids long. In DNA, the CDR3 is TGCGCCAGCAGCGGCCTCGGGACTTTCCCAACCGGGGAGCTGTTTTTT. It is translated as CASSGLGTFPTGELFF. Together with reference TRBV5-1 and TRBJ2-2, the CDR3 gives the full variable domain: KAGVTQTPRYLIKTRGQQVTLSCSPISGHRSVSWYQQTPGQGLQFLFEYFSETQRNKGNFPGRFSGRQFSNSRSEMNVSTLELGDSALYLCASSGLGTFPTGELFFGEGSRLTVL.

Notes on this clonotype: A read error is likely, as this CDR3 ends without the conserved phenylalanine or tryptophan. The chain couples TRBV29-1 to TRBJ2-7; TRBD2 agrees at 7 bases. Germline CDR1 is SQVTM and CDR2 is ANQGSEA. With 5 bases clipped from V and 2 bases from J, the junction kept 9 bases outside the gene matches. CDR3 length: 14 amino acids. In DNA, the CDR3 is TGCAGCGTTAAGACTCGCGGGAGCCCCTACGAGCAGTACTTG. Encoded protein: CSVKTRGSPYEQYL.

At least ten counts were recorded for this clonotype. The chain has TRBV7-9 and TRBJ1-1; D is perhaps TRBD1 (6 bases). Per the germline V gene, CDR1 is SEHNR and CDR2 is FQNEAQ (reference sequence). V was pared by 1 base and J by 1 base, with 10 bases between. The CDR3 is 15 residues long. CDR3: CASSLVGGANTEAFF. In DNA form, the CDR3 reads TGTGCCAGCAGCTTAGTAGGGGGGGCGAACACTGAAGCTTTCTTT.